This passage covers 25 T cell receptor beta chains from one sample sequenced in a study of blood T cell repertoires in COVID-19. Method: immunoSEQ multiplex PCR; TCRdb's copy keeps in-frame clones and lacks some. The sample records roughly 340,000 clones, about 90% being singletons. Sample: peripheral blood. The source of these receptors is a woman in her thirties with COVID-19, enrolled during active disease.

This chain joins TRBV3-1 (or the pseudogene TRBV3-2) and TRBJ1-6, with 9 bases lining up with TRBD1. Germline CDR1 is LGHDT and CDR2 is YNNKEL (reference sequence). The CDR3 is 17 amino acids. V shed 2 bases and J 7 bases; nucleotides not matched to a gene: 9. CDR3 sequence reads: CASSQSPRQGGNSPLHF. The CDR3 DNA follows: TGTGCCAGCAGCCAAAGTCCCCGACAGGGGGGAAATTCACCCCTCCACTTT.

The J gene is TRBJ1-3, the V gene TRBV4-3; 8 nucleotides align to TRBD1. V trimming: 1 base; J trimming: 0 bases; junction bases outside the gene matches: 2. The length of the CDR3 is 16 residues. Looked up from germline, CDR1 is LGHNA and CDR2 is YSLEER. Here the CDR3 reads CASSQGTGSSGNTIYF. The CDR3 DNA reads TGCGCCAGCAGCCAAGGGACAGGGAGCTCTGGAAACACCATATATTTT.

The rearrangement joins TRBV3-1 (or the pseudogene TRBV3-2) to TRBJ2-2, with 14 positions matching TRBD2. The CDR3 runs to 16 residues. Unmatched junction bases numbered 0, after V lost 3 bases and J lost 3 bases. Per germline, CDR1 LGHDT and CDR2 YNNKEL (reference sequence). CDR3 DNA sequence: TGTGCCAGCAGCCAGGGACTAGCGGGAGACACCGGGGAGCTGTTTTTT. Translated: CASSQGLAGDTGELFF.

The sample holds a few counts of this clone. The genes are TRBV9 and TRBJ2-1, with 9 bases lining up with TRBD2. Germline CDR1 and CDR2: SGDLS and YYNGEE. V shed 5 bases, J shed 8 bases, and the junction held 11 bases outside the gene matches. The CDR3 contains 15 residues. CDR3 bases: TGTGCCAGCAGGGAGGCTAGCGGGAATTCTCATGAGCAGTTCTTC. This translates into CASREASGNSHEQFF.

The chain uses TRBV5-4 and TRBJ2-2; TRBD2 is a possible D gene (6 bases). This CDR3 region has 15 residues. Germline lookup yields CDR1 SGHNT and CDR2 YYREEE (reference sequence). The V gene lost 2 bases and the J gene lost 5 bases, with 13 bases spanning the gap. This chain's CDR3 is CASSFLSGETGELFF. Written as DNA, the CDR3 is TGTGCCAGCAGCTTCCTCTCGGGGGAAACCGGGGAGCTGTTTTTT.

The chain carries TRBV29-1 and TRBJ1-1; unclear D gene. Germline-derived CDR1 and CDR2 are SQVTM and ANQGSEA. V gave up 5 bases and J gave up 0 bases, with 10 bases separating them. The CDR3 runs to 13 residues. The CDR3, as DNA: TGCAGCGTTATGACTAGAATGAACACTGAAGCTTTCTTT. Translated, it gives CSVMTRMNTEAFF.

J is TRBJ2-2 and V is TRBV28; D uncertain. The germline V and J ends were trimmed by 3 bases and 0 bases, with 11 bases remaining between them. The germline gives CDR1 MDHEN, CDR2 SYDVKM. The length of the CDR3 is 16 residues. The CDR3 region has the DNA TGTGCCAGCAGTTTCAACGCGGTAGCGAACACCGGGGAGCTGTTTTTT. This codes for CASSFNAVANTGELFF.

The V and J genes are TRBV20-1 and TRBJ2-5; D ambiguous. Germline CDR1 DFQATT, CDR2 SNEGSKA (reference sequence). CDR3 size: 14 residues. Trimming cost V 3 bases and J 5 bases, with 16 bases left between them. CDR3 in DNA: TGCAGTGCTAGTGGAGAGTTACCTTGGGAGACCCAGTACTTC. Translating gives CSASGELPWETQYF.

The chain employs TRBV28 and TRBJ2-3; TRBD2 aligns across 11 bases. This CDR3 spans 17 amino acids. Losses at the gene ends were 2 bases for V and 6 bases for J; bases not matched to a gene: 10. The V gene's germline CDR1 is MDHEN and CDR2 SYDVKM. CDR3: CASSLPQLAGAGDTQYF. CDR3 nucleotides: TGTGCCAGCAGTTTACCCCAACTAGCGGGGGCGGGGGATACGCAGTATTTT.

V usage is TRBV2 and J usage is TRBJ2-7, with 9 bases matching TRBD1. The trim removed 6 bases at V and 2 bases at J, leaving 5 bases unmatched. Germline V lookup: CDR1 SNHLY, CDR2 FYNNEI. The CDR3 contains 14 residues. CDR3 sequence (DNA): TGTGCCAGCAGGACGGGACAGGGTACCTACGAGCAGTACGTC. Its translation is CASRTGQGTYEQYV.

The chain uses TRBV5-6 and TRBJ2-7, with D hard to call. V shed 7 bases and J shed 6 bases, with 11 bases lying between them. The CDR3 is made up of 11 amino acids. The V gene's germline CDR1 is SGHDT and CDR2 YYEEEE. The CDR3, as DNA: TGTGCCAGCTCACTTGTCTCCGAGCAGTACTTC. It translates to CASSLVSEQYF.

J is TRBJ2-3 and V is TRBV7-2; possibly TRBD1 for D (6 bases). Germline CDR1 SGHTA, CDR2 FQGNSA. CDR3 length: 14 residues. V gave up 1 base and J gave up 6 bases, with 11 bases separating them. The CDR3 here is CASSLGRQADTQYF. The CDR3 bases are TGTGCCAGCAGCTTAGGACGACAGGCCGATACGCAGTATTTT.

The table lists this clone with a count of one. For the CDR3, the DNA is TGTGCCAGCAGCCAGAAAAAGACTAGCGGGGGCCAAGAGACCCAGTACTTC. Translated: CASSQKKTSGGQETQYF. The chain couples TRBV7-9 to TRBJ2-5; 12 bases align to TRBD2. This CDR3 has 17 residues. Germline CDR1 and CDR2: SEHNR and FQNEAQ (reference sequence). V trimming: 5 bases; J trimming: 1 base; junction bases outside the gene matches: 8.

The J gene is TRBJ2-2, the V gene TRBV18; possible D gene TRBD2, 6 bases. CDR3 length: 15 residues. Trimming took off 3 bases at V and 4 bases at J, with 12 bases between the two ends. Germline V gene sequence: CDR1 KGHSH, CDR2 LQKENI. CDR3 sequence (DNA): TGTGCCAGCTCACCTGCGACTAGATCCACCGGGGAGCTGTTTTTT. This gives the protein CASSPATRSTGELFF.

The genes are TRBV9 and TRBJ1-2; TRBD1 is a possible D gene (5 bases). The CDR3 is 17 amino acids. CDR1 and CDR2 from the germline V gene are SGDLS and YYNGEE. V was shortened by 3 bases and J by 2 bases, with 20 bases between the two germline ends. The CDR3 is CASSGEPRQTENYGYTF. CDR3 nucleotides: TGTGCCAGCAGCGGAGAACCCAGGCAGACAGAGAACTATGGCTACACCTTC.

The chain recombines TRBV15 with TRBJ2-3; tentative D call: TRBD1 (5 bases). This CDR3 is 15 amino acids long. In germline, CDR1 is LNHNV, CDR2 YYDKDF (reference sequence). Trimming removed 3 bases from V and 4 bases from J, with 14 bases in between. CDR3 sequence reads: CATSSALRAADTQYF. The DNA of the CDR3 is TGTGCCACCAGCAGTGCTCTCAGGGCCGCAGATACGCAGTATTTT.

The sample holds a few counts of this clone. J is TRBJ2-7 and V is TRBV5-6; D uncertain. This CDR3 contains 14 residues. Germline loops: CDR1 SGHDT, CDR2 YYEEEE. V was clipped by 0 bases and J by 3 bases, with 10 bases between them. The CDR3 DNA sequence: TGTGCCAGCAGCTTGGGAGGCAGCTACTACGAGCAGTACTTC. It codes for CASSLGGSYYEQYF.

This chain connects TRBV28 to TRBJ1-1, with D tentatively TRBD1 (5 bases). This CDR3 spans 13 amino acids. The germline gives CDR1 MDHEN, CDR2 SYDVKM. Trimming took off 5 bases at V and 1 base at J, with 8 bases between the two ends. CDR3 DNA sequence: TGTGCCAGCAGTCCGACAGCGAACACTGAAGCTTTCTTT. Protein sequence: CASSPTANTEAFF.

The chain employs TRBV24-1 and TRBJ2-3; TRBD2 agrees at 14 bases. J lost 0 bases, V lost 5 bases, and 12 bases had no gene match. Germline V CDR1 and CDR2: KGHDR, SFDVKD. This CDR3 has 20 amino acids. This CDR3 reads CATSGAGLAGGAGSTDTQYF. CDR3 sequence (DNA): TGTGCCACCAGTGGAGCAGGACTAGCGGGGGGCGCTGGGAGCACAGATACGCAGTATTTT.

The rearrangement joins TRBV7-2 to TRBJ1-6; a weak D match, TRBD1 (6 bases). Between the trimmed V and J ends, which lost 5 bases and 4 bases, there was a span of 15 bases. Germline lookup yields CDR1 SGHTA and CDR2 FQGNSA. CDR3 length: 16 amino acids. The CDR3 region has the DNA TGTGCCAGCAGCGCACAGGGAAGCCTTTATAATTCACCCCTCCACTTT. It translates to CASSAQGSLYNSPLHF.

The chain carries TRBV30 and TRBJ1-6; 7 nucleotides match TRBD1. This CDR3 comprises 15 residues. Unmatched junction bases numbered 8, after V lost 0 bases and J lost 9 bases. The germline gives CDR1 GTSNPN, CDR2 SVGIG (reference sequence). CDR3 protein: CAWSVQGQVRSPLHF. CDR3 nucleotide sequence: TGTGCCTGGAGTGTACAAGGACAGGTCCGTTCACCCCTCCACTTT. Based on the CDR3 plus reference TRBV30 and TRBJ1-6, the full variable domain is SQTIHQWPATLVQPVGSPLSLECTVEGTSNPNLYWYRQAAGRGLQLLFYSVGIGQISSEVPQNLSASRPQDRQFILSSKKLLLSDSGFYLCAWSVQGQVRSPLHFGNGTRLTVT.

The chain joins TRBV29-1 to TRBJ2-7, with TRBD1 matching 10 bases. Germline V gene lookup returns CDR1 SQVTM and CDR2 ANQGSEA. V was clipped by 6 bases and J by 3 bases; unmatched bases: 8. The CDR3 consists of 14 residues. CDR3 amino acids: CSVERQGARYEQYF. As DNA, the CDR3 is TGCAGCGTGGAAAGACAGGGGGCGCGCTACGAGCAGTACTTC.

The CDR3 DNA is TGTGCCAGCAGCACAGATCTCCCGACAGTATTGAACACTGAAGCTTTCTTT. This codes for CASSTDLPTVLNTEAFF. The rearrangement links TRBV7-9 to TRBJ1-1, with D possibly being TRBD1 (5 bases). The V end was cut by 5 bases, the J end by 0 bases, with 19 bases between. CDR1 is SEHNR and CDR2 is FQNEAQ in the germline V gene (reference sequence). This CDR3 has 17 amino acids.

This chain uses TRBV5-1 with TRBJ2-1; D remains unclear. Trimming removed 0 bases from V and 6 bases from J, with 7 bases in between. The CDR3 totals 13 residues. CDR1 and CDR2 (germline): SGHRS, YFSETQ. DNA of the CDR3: TGCGCCAGCAGCTTGGGCGCCGGCAATGAGCAGTTCTTC. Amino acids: CASSLGAGNEQFF. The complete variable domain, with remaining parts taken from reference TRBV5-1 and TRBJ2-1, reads KAGVTQTPRYLIKTRGQQVTLSCSPISGHRSVSWYQQTPGQGLQFLFEYFSETQRNKGNFPGRFSGRQFSNSRSEMNVSTLELGDSALYLCASSLGAGNEQFFGPGTRLTVL.

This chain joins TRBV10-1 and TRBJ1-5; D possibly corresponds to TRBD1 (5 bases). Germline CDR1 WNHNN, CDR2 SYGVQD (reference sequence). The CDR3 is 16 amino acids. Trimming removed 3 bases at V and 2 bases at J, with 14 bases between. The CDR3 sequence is CASSDTGLKGNQPQHF. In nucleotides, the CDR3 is TGCGCCAGCAGTGATACAGGCCTAAAGGGCAATCAGCCCCAGCATTTT.